The 5 T cell receptor beta chains below come from one sample, sequenced in a study of T cells after posttransplantation cyclophosphamide. Here immunoSEQ multiplex PCR was the method, and the copy in TCRdb shows in-frame clones only, minus some. The profile shows about 50,000 clones, around 94% of them singletons. The source material was PBMCs. The receptor source for this set is a woman in her 30s in good health and a related stem cell transplant donor.

V is TRBV7-2 and J is TRBJ1-6; D is possibly TRBD1 (5 bases). This CDR3 has 16 residues. The V gene lost 0 bases and the J gene lost 12 bases, with 18 bases spanning the gap. Looked up from germline, CDR1 is SGHTA and CDR2 is FQGNSA. CDR3 nucleotides: TGTGCCAGCAGCTTAGCTTATGACGTCGCCGGGGGACCCCTCCACTTT. This translates into CASSLAYDVAGGPLHF.

V gene TRBV28 combines with J gene TRBJ2-4, with D perhaps TRBD1 (5 bases). This CDR3 spans 13 amino acids. The V end was cut by 11 bases, the J end by 9 bases, with 20 bases between. From germline, CDR1 is MDHEN and CDR2 SYDVKM. CDR3 sequence: CASSRVEPSIQYF. The DNA for the CDR3 is TGTGCCTCCTCCAGGGTGGAACCAAGCATTCAGTACTTC.

V and J are TRBV6-1 and TRBJ2-7, with 10 bases aligning to TRBD2. The V gene end was trimmed by 3 bases and the J gene end by 0 bases; junction bases not matched to a gene: 5. The CDR3 is made up of 16 amino acids. Per the germline V gene, CDR1 is MNHNS and CDR2 is SASEGT. The CDR3 here is CASSEGLAGDSYEQYF. The CDR3, as DNA: TGTGCCAGCAGTGAGGGGCTAGCGGGGGACTCCTACGAGCAGTACTTC.

This clone was seen only a few times. The chain combines TRBV4-3 with TRBJ2-2, with TRBD1 as a possible D gene (5 bases). V was cut by 4 bases and J by 6 bases, with 15 bases left in between. The germline CDR1 and CDR2 sequences are LGHNA and YSLEER. This CDR3 is built from 15 residues. The CDR3 DNA reads TGCGCCAGCAGCCCAATGTACCAGGGCCCCGGGGAGCTGTTTTTT. Protein product: CASSPMYQGPGELFF.

The J gene is TRBJ2-2, the V gene TRBV6-1; 13 positions agree with TRBD2. Unmatched junction bases numbered 4, after V lost 4 bases and J lost 5 bases. The CDR3 is 16 residues long. Germline V gene sequence: CDR1 MNHNS, CDR2 SASEGT. As DNA, the CDR3 is TGTGCCAGCAGTGGACGACTAGCGGGGGGTACCGGGGAGCTGTTTTTT. This codes for CASSGRLAGGTGELFF.